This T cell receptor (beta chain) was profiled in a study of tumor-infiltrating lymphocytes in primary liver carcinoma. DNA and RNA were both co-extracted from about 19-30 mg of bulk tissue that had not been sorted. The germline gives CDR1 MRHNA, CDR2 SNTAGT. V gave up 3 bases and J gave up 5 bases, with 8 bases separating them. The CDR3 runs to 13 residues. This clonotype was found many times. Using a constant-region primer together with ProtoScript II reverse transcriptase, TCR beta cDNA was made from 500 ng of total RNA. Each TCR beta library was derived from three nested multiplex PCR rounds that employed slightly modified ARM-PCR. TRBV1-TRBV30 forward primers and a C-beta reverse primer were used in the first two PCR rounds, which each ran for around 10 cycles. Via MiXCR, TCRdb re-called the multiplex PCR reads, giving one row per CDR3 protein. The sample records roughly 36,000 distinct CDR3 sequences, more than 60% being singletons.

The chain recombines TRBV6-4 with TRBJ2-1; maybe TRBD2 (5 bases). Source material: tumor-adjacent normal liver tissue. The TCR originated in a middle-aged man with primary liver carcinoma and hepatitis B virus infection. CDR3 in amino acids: CASSEGSHNEQFF. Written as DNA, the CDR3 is TGTGCCAGCAGTGAAGGGAGCCACAATGAGCAGTTCTTC.